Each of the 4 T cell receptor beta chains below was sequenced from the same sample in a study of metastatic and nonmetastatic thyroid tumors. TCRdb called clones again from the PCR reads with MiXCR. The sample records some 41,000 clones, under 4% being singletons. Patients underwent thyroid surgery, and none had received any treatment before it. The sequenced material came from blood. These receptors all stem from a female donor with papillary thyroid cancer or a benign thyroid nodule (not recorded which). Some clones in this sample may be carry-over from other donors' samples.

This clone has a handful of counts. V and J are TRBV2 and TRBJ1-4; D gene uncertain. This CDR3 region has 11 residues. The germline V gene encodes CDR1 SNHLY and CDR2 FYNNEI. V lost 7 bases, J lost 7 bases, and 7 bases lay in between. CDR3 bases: TGTGCCAGCACGGACGGTGAAAAACTGTTTTTT. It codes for CASTDGEKLFF.

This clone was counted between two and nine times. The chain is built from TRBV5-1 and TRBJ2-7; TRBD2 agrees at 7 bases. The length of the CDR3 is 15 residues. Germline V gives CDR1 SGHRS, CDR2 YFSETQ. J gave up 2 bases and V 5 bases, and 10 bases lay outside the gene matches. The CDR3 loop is CASSGTGGSTYEQYF. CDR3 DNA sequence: TGCGCCAGCAGTGGAACGGGAGGATCAACCTACGAGCAGTACTTC.

The CDR3 DNA follows: TGCAGTGCCCCCCGTGCGGGGATCGGCTACACCTTC. It encodes CSAPRAGIGYTF. The J gene is TRBJ1-2, the V gene TRBV20-1; D not resolved. The V gene's germline CDR1 is DFQATT and CDR2 SNEGSKA (reference sequence). V lost 6 bases to trimming and J lost 8 bases, with 16 bases between them. The CDR3 consists of 12 residues.

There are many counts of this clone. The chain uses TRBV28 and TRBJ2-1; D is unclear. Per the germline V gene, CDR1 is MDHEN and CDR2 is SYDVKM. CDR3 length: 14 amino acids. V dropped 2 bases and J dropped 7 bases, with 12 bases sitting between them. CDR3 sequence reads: CASSLNIGANEQFF. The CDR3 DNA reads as TGTGCCAGCAGTTTAAATATTGGAGCGAATGAGCAGTTCTTC.